This T cell receptor (beta chain) was profiled in a study of shared clonotypes between healthy human individuals. Study as a whole: In total, the donors were a couple of women and a few men aged 18 to 49.

The naive CD8 fraction comprised CD45RO-negative cells positively selected for CCR7 and excluded terminally differentiated effector memory CD45RA+ cells. The CDR3 is 16 amino acids. Germline trimming cut 3 bases from V and 5 bases from J; bases unmatched to any gene: 13. Germline V gene lookup returns CDR1 SGHDT and CDR2 YYEEEE. Deep was the level at which the assay was run. The method was immunoSEQ multiplex PCR; TCRdb's version includes in-frame clones alone and lacks a portion of them. The table lists around 560,000 clones, approximately 95% of them singletons, with approximately 0.11% in the top ten.

The genes are TRBV5-6 and TRBJ2-7, with TRBD1 identical over 8 bases. This receptor was identified in a young woman in good health. Sequencing was carried out using naive CD8+ T cells sorted from blood. CDR3 residues: CASSYDSTGAIHEQYF. CDR3 nucleotides: TGTGCCAGCAGCTACGACTCGACAGGGGCAATCCACGAGCAGTACTTC.